This T cell receptor (beta chain) was sequenced during a study of cytomegalovirus exposure and HLA in healthy donors. Germline loops: CDR1 MNHEY, CDR2 SVGAGI. V lost 4 bases and J 6 bases, leaving 19 bases between the germline ends. This CDR3 is 16 amino acids long. PCR was performed using 60 Vbeta and 13 Jbeta primers. Study processing details: Later work found 74 million or so unique TCR beta chains, with about 10 million shared. Profiled with immunoSEQ multiplex PCR; TCRdb holds only in-frame clones, not every one. V and J calls and clone size follow that table, whereas D and trimming were derived from the DNA. The sample has approximately 150,000 clones, over 60% seen once. Study-wide results and caveats: Within an earlier analysis, most TCR beta V segments proved productive either about 87% or about 30% of the time. Rare sequences made up most TCRs, while some public TCRs were found in many donors.

On this clone: The antigen remains undetermined.

This receptor was obtained from a man between 40 and 49 years old in good health and CMV-seronegative. Sequencing was performed on PBMCs. The J gene is TRBJ1-5, the V gene TRBV6-5, with D possibly matching TRBD1 (6 bases). The CDR3 protein is CASSSGVNRDVQPQHF. The CDR3 DNA reads as TGTGCCAGCAGTTCCGGAGTGAACAGGGATGTTCAGCCCCAGCATTTT.